Below are 2 T cell receptor beta chains sequenced from a single sample in a study of blood T cell repertoires in COVID-19. Assay: immunoSEQ multiplex PCR; the TCRdb copy retains only in-frame clones and omits some. This sample carries roughly 250,000 clones, around 90% of them seen once, and the ten largest clones take about 2.1%. The specimen was PBMCs or T cells enriched from blood (not recorded which). These receptors were obtained from a woman aged 40 to 50 with acute COVID-19.

The V call is TRBV5-1, the J call TRBJ2-3; D call uncertain. The CDR3 totals 13 residues. Between the trimmed V and J ends, which lost 0 bases and 3 bases, there was a span of 5 bases. Germline loops: CDR1 SGHRS, CDR2 YFSETQ. The CDR3 here is CASSLDQTDTQYF. The CDR3 DNA reads as TGCGCCAGCAGCTTGGACCAGACAGATACGCAGTATTTT.

J is TRBJ1-5 and V is TRBV4-2, with TRBD1 identical over 7 bases. Germline CDR1 reads LGHNA; CDR2 reads YNFKEQ. Germline trimming cut 5 bases from V and 4 bases from J; bases unmatched to any gene: 8. This CDR3 comprises 15 residues. The chain's CDR3 is CASSARTGQNQPQHF. Written as DNA, the CDR3 is TGTGCCAGCAGCGCCCGGACAGGTCAGAATCAGCCCCAGCATTTT.